There are many counts of the clone carrying this T cell receptor beta chain. RNA transcripts yielded amplified TCR beta CDR3 regions. HTBI primers were employed in a first-round RT-PCR of the TCR CDR3. TCRdb independently ran MiXCR on the multiplex PCR reads; one entry per CDR3 protein. The sample lists a few hundred thousand distinct CDR3 sequences, under 15% occurring once. This sample is drawn from a study of T cells in Graves' hyperthyroidism and ophthalmopathy. Sequencing input: blood. The sequence derives from a woman aged 18-29 years with Graves' hyperthyroidism.

The CDR3 reads CASSMDRETQYF. The CDR3 DNA reads TGTGCCAGCAGCATGGACAGGGAGACCCAGTACTTC. The V and J genes are TRBV11-2 and TRBJ2-5; 7 bases map to TRBD1. This CDR3 has 12 amino acids. Germline CDR1 and CDR2: SGHAT and FQNNGV. Unmatched junction bases numbered 2, after V lost 5 bases and J lost 5 bases.